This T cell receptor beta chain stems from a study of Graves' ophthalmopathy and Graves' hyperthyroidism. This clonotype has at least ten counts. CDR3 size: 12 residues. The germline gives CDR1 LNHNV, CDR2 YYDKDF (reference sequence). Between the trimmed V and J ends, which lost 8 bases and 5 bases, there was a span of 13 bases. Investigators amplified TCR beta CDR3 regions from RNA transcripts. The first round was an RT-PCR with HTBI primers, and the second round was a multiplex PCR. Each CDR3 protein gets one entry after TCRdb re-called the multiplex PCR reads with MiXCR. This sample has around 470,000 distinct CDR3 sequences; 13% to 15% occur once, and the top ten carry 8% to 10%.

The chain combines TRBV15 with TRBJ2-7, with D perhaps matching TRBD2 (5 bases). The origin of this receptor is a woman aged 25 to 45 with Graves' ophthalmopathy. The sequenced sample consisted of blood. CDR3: CATEGPRNEQYF. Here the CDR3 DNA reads TGTGCCACCGAGGGCCCCAGGAACGAGCAGTACTTC.